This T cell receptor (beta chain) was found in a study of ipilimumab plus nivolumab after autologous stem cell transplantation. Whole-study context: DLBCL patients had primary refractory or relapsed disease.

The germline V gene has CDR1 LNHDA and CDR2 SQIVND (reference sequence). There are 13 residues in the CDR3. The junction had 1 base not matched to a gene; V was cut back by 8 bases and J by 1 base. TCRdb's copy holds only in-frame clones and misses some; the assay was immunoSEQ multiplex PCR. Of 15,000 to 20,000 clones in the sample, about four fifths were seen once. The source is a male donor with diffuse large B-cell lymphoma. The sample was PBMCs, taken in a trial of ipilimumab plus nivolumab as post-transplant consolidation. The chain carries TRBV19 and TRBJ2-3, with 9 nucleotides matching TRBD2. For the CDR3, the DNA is TGTGCCAGTCGGACTAGCGGCACAGATACGCAGTATTTT. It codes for CASRTSGTDTQYF.